The 27 T cell receptor beta chains reported below all come from one sample, sequenced in a study of T cells in localized non-small cell lung cancer. The method was immunoSEQ multiplex PCR; TCRdb's version includes in-frame clones alone and lacks a portion of them. The table lists just under 80,000 clones, more than 75% of them singletons, with more than 9% in the top ten. The sample in question was peripheral blood, obtained before any cancer treatment. The receptors were gathered from an older female donor with stage I lung adenocarcinoma.

The rearrangement joins TRBV6-6 to TRBJ1-5, with 7 bases lining up with TRBD1. The germline V gene encodes CDR1 MNHNY and CDR2 SVGAGI (reference sequence). J gave up 4 bases and V 5 bases, and 8 bases lay outside the gene matches. CDR3 size: 15 residues. The CDR3 loop reads CASSLSGQSNQPQHF. CDR3 bases: TGTGCCAGCAGTCTTTCGGGACAGTCTAATCAGCCCCAGCATTTT.

The chain recombines TRBV13 with TRBJ2-1; the D gene is possibly TRBD1 (5 bases). This CDR3 is 13 amino acids long. The V and J ends lost 4 bases and 11 bases respectively, with 15 bases between them. The V gene's germline CDR1 is PRHDT and CDR2 FYEKMQ (reference sequence). CDR3: CASSSIRRAQQFF. The CDR3 DNA is TGTGCCAGCAGCTCCATCCGCAGGGCACAGCAGTTCTTC.

As DNA, the CDR3 is TGTGCCAGCAGCCTTGGGACAGGGGCTGGAAACACCATATATTTT. Its translation: CASSLGTGAGNTIYF. The V gene is TRBV6-1, the J gene TRBJ1-3, with TRBD1 matching 10 bases. V shed 6 bases, J shed 2 bases, and the junction held 4 bases outside the gene matches. Per the germline V gene, CDR1 is MNHNS and CDR2 is SASEGT. This CDR3 has 15 amino acids.

CDR3 DNA: TGTGCCAGCTCAGCCCGGGGAGGTCCCTCTGGGGCCAACGTCCTGACTTTC. As protein: CASSARGGPSGANVLTF. The rearrangement uses TRBV7-2 and TRBJ2-6, with D perhaps matching TRBD2 (6 bases). CDR3 length: 17 amino acids. Trimming stripped 8 bases from V and 0 bases from J, with 17 bases between. Germline-derived CDR1 and CDR2 are SGHTA and FQGNSA.

This chain links TRBV6-6 with TRBJ1-5, with 7 bases fitting TRBD1. The CDR3 has 14 amino acids. Germline CDR1 and CDR2: MNHNY and SVGAGI (reference sequence). The J segment lost 6 bases and the V segment lost 7 bases, leaving 9 bases of the junction unmatched. The CDR3 DNA is TGTGCCAGCAAGGAGGGGGCTGTGGGTCAGCCCCAGCATTTT. Its protein product is CASKEGAVGQPQHF.

The V call is TRBV9, the J call TRBJ2-1; D gene uncertain. The germline V gene has CDR1 SGDLS and CDR2 YYNGEE. V lost 0 bases and J lost 7, with 14 bases in between. This CDR3 contains 15 residues. The CDR3: CASSVGALGQNEQFF. CDR3 nucleotide sequence: TGTGCCAGCAGCGTAGGAGCACTCGGTCAAAATGAGCAGTTCTTC.

The V call is TRBV6-1, the J call TRBJ2-7; perhaps TRBD2 as D (5 bases). CDR1 and CDR2 (germline): MNHNS, SASEGT. This CDR3 is 14 amino acids long. V dropped 7 bases and J dropped 6 bases, with 19 bases sitting between them. CDR3 sequence: CASNRHIDRGEQYF. In DNA, the CDR3 is TGTGCCAGCAACCGACACATCGATCGGGGCGAGCAGTACTTC.

The chain employs TRBV27 and TRBJ2-1; the D gene is possibly TRBD1 (6 bases). CDR1 MNHEY and CDR2 SMNVEV come from the germline V gene (reference sequence). Trimming pared 5 bases from V and 4 bases from J, leaving 18 bases between. The CDR3 contains 16 residues. CDR3 nucleotides: TGTGCCAGCAGTATACTACAGGGACAACCGTACAATGAGCAGTTCTTC. It yields the protein CASSILQGQPYNEQFF.

The V and J genes are TRBV6-5 and TRBJ2-1; D gene uncertain. Germline CDR1 MNHEY, CDR2 SVGAGI. The CDR3 consists of 16 residues. Deletions cut 0 bases from V and 7 bases from J, with 16 bases between. CDR3 DNA sequence: TGTGCCAGCAGTTACTCAATCGGACGGCGTCCTAATGAGCAGTTCTTC. This encodes CASSYSIGRRPNEQFF.

The chain links TRBV5-1 to TRBJ1-2; 9 bases line up with TRBD1. The CDR3 consists of 15 residues. From germline, CDR1 is SGHRS and CDR2 YFSETQ. J gave up 6 bases and V 4 bases, and 10 bases lay outside the gene matches. The CDR3 here is CASSRIRDREDGYTF. The DNA for the CDR3 is TGCGCCAGCAGCCGCATCCGGGACAGGGAAGATGGCTACACCTTC.

About this clone: Compared with germline, one end of the junction differs, possibly owing to a read error. V is TRBV4-2 and J is TRBJ2-3; the match to TRBD2 covers 9 bases. Germline CDR1 is LGHNA and CDR2 is YNFKEQ. This CDR3 spans 16 amino acids. CDR3 nucleotide sequence: TGTGCCAGCAGCCAAGCGGGCGGGGGGGGCACTGATACGCAGTATTTT. Its protein is CASSQAGGGGTDTQYF.

The rearrangement links TRBV5-1 to TRBJ2-1; TRBD2 matches 7 bases. This CDR3 comprises 15 residues. V lost 7 bases, J lost 5 bases, and 12 bases stayed unmatched. Germline-derived CDR1 and CDR2 are SGHRS and YFSETQ. The CDR3 DNA is TGCGCCAGCTCCTCCCTCGGACTAGGCGACAATGAGCAGTTCTTC. Its protein product is CASSSLGLGDNEQFF.

The chain recombines TRBV10-3 with TRBJ1-2; a weak D match, TRBD1 (5 bases). The CDR3 has 13 amino acids. The germline V gene encodes CDR1 ENHRY and CDR2 SYGVKD. V was cut by 2 bases and J by 3 bases, with 7 bases left in between. CDR3 region: CAISEARDYGYTF. CDR3 bases: TGTGCCATCAGTGAGGCCAGGGACTATGGCTACACCTTC.

CDR3 residues: CASSSHRGIDEKLFF. The DNA for the CDR3 is TGTGCCAGCAGCTCCCACAGGGGCATTGATGAAAAACTGTTTTTT. The chain joins TRBV13 to TRBJ1-4; 7 bases are shared with TRBD1. The CDR3 has 15 amino acids. The germline CDR1 and CDR2 sequences are PRHDT and FYEKMQ (reference sequence). J gave up 6 bases and V 4 bases, and 8 bases lay outside the gene matches.

V usage is TRBV13 and J usage is TRBJ2-4, with 9 bases lining up with TRBD1. Germline values: CDR1 PRHDT, CDR2 FYEKMQ (reference sequence). The junction had 17 bases not matched to a gene; V was cut back by 5 bases and J by 0 bases. The CDR3 sequence is 20 residues long. Here the CDR3 reads CASSTIRDRVIGIAKNIQYF. CDR3 in DNA: TGTGCCAGCAGCACCATACGGGACAGGGTTATCGGGATAGCCAAAAACATTCAGTACTTC. Full variable domain (remainder filled in from reference TRBV13 and TRBJ2-4): AAGVIQSPRHLIKEKRETATLKCYPIPRHDTVYWYQQGPGQDPQFLISFYEKMQSDKGSIPDRFSAQQFSDYHSELNMSSLELGDSALYFCASSTIRDRVIGIAKNIQYFGAGTRLSVL.

Details on this clone: Because the CDR3 is missing its conserved closing phenylalanine or tryptophan, this is likely a read error. The V and J genes are TRBV6-5 and TRBJ1-6; D gene unclear. The CDR3 length is 14 residues. The germline V gene encodes CDR1 MNHEY and CDR2 SVGAGI. The germline V and J ends were trimmed by 6 bases and 7 bases, with 13 bases remaining between them. CDR3 in DNA: TGTGCCAGCAGCTCCGAAAGGAGGAATTCACCCCTCCACTCT. As protein: CASSSERRNSPLHS.

The rearrangement uses TRBV30 and TRBJ2-1; the D is unclear. CDR3 length: 15 residues. V lost 2 bases and J lost 0, with 11 bases in between. Germline V lookup: CDR1 GTSNPN, CDR2 SVGIG (reference sequence). In DNA, the CDR3 is TGTGCCTGGAGTCATACACTACACTCCTACAATGAGCAGTTCTTC. Translation gives CAWSHTLHSYNEQFF.

This rearrangement joins TRBV19 to TRBJ2-5, with a tentative D call TRBD2 (6 bases). Trimming removed 2 bases at V and 5 bases at J, with 12 bases between. The CDR3 covers 14 residues. Germline assignment: CDR1 LNHDA and CDR2 SQIVND (reference sequence). DNA for the CDR3: TGTGCCAGTAGTATAAGCCTAGCGTATGAGACCCAGTACTTC. Translation: CASSISLAYETQYF.

CDR3 protein: CASSIGGGLFF. The CDR3 bases are TGTGCCAGTAGTATAGGAGGAGGACTGTTTTTT. The J gene is TRBJ1-4, the V gene TRBV19; D uncertain. CDR3 length equals 11 residues. V was trimmed by 1 base and J by 13 bases, leaving 7 bases between them. Germline CDR1 is LNHDA and CDR2 is SQIVND (reference sequence).

J is TRBJ2-7 and V is TRBV11-1, with no clear D. V lost 3 bases and J 1 base, leaving 10 bases between the germline ends. This CDR3 has 14 residues. Germline V gene lookup returns CDR1 SGHAT and CDR2 FQDESV (reference sequence). CDR3 sequence reads: CASSFGSLSYEQYF. CDR3 in DNA: TGTGCCAGCAGCTTCGGGTCGTTATCCTACGAGCAGTACTTC.

This clone was counted a few times. CDR3 sequence (DNA): TGTGCCAGCAGCTTGGCCGCGACAGGTACTACTGAAGCTTTCTTT. Protein product: CASSLAATGTTEAFF. The chain employs TRBV5-4 and TRBJ1-1; a weak D match, TRBD1 (6 bases). V was clipped by 0 bases and J by 5 bases, with 14 bases between them. This CDR3 has 15 residues. Germline CDR1 reads SGHNT; CDR2 reads YYREEE (reference sequence).

The genes are TRBV11-2 and TRBJ2-7; TRBD2 aligns across 10 bases. Per germline, CDR1 SGHAT and CDR2 FQNNGV. The junction had 8 bases not matched to a gene; V was cut back by 3 bases and J by 6 bases. The CDR3 loop spans 15 amino acids. The CDR3 nucleotides are TGTGCCAGCAGCTTCCCCCTAGCGGGAGAAGGCGAGCAGTACTTC. It is translated as CASSFPLAGEGEQYF.

The CDR3 nucleotides read TGTGCCAGCAGCTTGGCCGGGACAGGGGGTGAAAAACTGTTTTTT. This sequence encodes CASSLAGTGGEKLFF. J is TRBJ1-4 and V is TRBV5-5, with 11 bases identical to TRBD1. This CDR3 region has 15 residues. J was trimmed by 7 bases and V by 0 bases; bases with no gene match: 2. Germline values: CDR1 SGHKS, CDR2 YYEKEE (reference sequence).

J is TRBJ2-5 and V is TRBV7-3, with D tentatively TRBD2 (6 bases). Trimming took 2 bases from V and 4 from J, leaving 14 bases between them. The CDR3 is made up of 15 amino acids. Germline-derived CDR1 and CDR2 are SGHTA and FQGTGA. CDR3 amino acids: CASSLDSGVRETQYF. The CDR3 nucleotides are TGTGCCAGCAGCTTAGATTCGGGGGTCCGAGAGACCCAGTACTTC.

This clone was picked up a small number of times. The rearrangement links TRBV30 to TRBJ1-2; 9 bases agree with TRBD1. Germline values: CDR1 GTSNPN, CDR2 SVGIG (reference sequence). CDR3 length: 13 residues. J gave up 4 bases and V 7 bases, and 7 bases lay outside the gene matches. This CDR3 is CASTDRGGYGYTF. The CDR3 DNA follows: TGTGCCTCTACGGACAGGGGCGGCTATGGCTACACCTTC.

V gene TRBV28 combines with J gene TRBJ2-5; no firm D call. This CDR3 spans 13 amino acids. Trimming shortened V by 3 bases and J by 1 base, and 6 bases separated the two germline ends. Germline V gene data show CDR1 as MDHEN and CDR2 as SYDVKM. CDR3 region: CASSLVAQETQYF. CDR3 DNA: TGTGCCAGCAGTTTGGTCGCCCAAGAGACCCAGTACTTC.

The genes are TRBV10-2 and TRBJ1-2, with a possible D match to TRBD1 (5 bases). V was pared by 5 bases and J by 1 base, with 8 bases between. From germline, CDR1 is WSHSY and CDR2 SAAADI. The CDR3 is 13 residues long. CDR3 sequence: CASSPQGNYGYTF. As DNA, the CDR3 is TGCGCCAGCAGTCCCCAGGGTAACTATGGCTACACCTTC.